This T cell receptor beta chain was observed in a study of blood T cell repertoires in COVID-19. Study as a whole: Material from acute and convalescent COVID-19 was sourced from the United States, Italy and Spain.

Participant-reported clinical history was the basis for cohort assignment. A note on this clone: Other DNA sequences of this sample code for an identical CDR3.

Some clones are missing from TCRdb's copy, which holds only in-frame ones; the method was immunoSEQ multiplex PCR. The table records about 210,000 clones, 70% to 90% of them present only once. From germline, CDR1 is SGHTA and CDR2 FQGNSA. V lost 1 base to trimming and J lost 0 bases, with 8 bases between them. The CDR3 spans 15 residues. The chain combines TRBV7-2 with TRBJ2-3; D remains ambiguous. Sample: PBMCs or T cells enriched from blood (not recorded which). This TCR was sampled from a woman aged 40 to 50 with acute COVID-19. The CDR3 loop reads CASSLDRGSTDTQYF. In DNA, the CDR3 is TGTGCCAGCAGCTTAGATAGAGGTAGCACAGATACGCAGTATTTT.